The sequence of this T cell receptor beta chain was determined in a study of glioma-infiltrating T cells. The study's findings and limits: Only very few CDR3 sequences appeared in both tissue and blood.

Using RNA template, CDR3s of TCR alpha and beta were amplified with iRepertoire arm-PCR. Tissue mRNA or PBMC total RNA, about 95-450 ng, went into one-step reverse transcription and amplification. MiXCR, applied by TCRdb to the multiplex PCR reads, yields one record per CDR3 protein. The table lists 44,000 or so distinct CDR3 sequences, around 20% of them singletons, with roughly 6% in the top ten. CDR3 size: 14 residues. The germline V gene has CDR1 MNHEY and CDR2 SVGEGT. Trimming took 6 bases from V and 6 from J, leaving 18 bases between them. With regard to this clonotype: Its antigen is not identified.

This TCR came from a human donor with low-grade glioma or glioblastoma, undergoing nonglioma brain surgery, or in good health (not recorded which). Sequencing input: glioma tissue, nonneoplastic brain tissue, or PBMCs (not recorded which). This sequence joins TRBV6-2 or TRBV6-3 and TRBJ2-7; tentatively, D is TRBD1 (6 bases). CDR3 sequence: CASRSWTKTGEQYF. In DNA form, the CDR3 reads TGTGCCAGCAGATCCTGGACCAAGACAGGCGAGCAGTACTTC.